This entry concerns a single TCR beta chain. The sample originates from a study of OX40 agonist ivuxolimab in advanced cancers. This CDR3 spans 13 amino acids. Germline CDR1 MNHEY, CDR2 SVGAGI. V lost 6 bases to trimming and J lost 4 bases; unmatched junction nucleotides: 6. Sequencing was performed with immunoSEQ multiplex PCR; in TCRdb, only in-frame clones are kept and a portion is missing. The sample yields 60,000 to 85,000 clones, about 94% seen once. The sample here was CD4+ or CD8+ T cells sorted from blood, taken in a trial of the OX40 agonist ivuxolimab. This sequence was found in an adult with an advanced solid tumor such as melanoma, head and neck, liver or kidney cancer. This sequence joins TRBV6-5 and TRBJ2-7; 7 bases fit TRBD1. The CDR3 spells CASSPGTDYEQYF. The CDR3 DNA reads as TGTGCCAGCAGCCCCGGGACAGATTACGAGCAGTACTTC.